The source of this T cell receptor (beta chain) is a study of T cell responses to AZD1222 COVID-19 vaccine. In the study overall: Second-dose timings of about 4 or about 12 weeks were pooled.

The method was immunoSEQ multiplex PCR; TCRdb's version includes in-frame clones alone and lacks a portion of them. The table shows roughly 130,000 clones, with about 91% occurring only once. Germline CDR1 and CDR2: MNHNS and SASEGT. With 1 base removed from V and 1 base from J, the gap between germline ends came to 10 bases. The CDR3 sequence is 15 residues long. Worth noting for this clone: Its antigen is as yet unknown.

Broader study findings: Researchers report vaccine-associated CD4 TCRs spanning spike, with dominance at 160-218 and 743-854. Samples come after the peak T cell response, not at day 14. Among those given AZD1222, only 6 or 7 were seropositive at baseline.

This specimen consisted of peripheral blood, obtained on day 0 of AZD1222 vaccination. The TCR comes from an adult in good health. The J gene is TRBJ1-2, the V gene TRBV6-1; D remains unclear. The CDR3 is CASSEEVGSNYGYTF. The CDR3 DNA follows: TGTGCCAGCAGTGAAGAAGTGGGCAGTAACTATGGCTACACCTTC.